This T cell receptor beta chain originates from a study of T cells after posttransplantation cyclophosphamide. Sequencing was performed with immunoSEQ multiplex PCR; in TCRdb, only in-frame clones are kept and a portion is missing. The sample holds almost 7,000 clones, more than 90% seen once. A marrow graft followed busulfan-fludarabine conditioning, with cyclophosphamide on days +3 and +4. The junction had 6 bases not matched to a gene; V was cut back by 0 bases and J by 4 bases. Per germline, CDR1 LGHNA and CDR2 YSLEER. This CDR3 has 16 residues. Findings of the study overall: TRB clonality was highly associated with recipient CMV seropositivity and reactivation. TRB overlap between skin or GI tissue T cells and blood was limited. Later post-transplant blood repertoires were often dominated by donor CD8+ memory clones.

Regarding this clone: Its target is not known.

The chain recombines TRBV4-3 with TRBJ2-7; 10 bases match TRBD2. The receptor comes from a male patient between 60 and 69 years old who received an allogeneic stem cell transplant from a related donor and was CMV-positive. These T cells may partly come from the graft donor. Material: CD8+ T cells sorted from blood, obtained after allogeneic stem cell transplant with posttransplant cyclophosphamide. In DNA, the CDR3 is TGCGCCAGCAGCCAAGACCAGGGTAGCGGGGGGTACGAGCAGTACTTC. Protein: CASSQDQGSGGYEQYF.